This T cell receptor (beta chain) derives from a study of blood T cell repertoires in COVID-19. This clone was picked up a small number of times. The authors' processing: Researchers report that nucleated cell counts were estimated from reference gene primer amplification. The method was immunoSEQ multiplex PCR; TCRdb's version includes in-frame clones alone and lacks a portion of them. The DNA was the basis for D and trimming; V, J and clone size are from that table. The profile shows around 190,000 clones, roughly 86% of them singletons. With 0 bases removed from V and 0 bases from J, the gap between germline ends came to 3 bases. Germline assignment: CDR1 LGHDT and CDR2 YNNKEL (reference sequence). This CDR3 region has 13 residues.

This chain joins TRBV3-1 (or the pseudogene TRBV3-2) and TRBJ2-7; D is undetermined. The specimen was PBMCs or T cells enriched from blood (not recorded which). The TCR sequence derives from a woman between 40 and 50 years old in a cohort exposed to, infected with or recovered from COVID-19 (not recorded which). The CDR3: CASSQEYSYEQYF. CDR3 DNA: TGTGCCAGCAGCCAAGAGTACTCCTACGAGCAGTACTTC.